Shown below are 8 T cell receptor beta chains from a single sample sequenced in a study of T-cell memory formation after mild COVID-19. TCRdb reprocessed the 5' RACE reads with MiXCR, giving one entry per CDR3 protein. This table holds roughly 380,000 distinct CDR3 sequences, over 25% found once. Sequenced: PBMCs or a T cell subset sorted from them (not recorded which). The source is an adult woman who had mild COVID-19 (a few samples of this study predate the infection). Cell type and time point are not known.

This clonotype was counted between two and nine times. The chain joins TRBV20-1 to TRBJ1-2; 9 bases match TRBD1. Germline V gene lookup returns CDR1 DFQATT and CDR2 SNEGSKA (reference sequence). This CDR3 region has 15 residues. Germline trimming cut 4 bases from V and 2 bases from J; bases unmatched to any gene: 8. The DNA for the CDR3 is TGCAGTGCTACCTGGGGACAGGGATTGAACTATGGCTACACCTTC. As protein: CSATWGQGLNYGYTF.

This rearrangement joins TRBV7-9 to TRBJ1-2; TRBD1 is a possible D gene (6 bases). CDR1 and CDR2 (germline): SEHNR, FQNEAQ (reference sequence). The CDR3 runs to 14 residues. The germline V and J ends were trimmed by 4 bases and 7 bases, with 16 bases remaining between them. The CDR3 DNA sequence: TGTGCCAGCAGCTCCTACAGGGAAGCAGGTGGCTACACCTTC. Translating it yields CASSSYREAGGYTF. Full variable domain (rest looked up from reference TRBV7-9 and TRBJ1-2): DTGVSQNPRHKITKRGQNVTFRCDPISEHNRLYWYRQTLGQGPEFLTYFQNEAQLEKSRLLSDRFSAERPKGSFSTLEIQRTEQGDSAMYLCASSSYREAGGYTFGSGTRLTVV.

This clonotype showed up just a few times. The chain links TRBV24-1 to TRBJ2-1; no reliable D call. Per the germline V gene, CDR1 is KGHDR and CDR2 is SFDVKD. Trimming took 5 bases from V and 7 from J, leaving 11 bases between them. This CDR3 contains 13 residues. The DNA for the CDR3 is TGTGCCACCAGTGGTTCCCTCAGGAATGAGCAGTTCTTC. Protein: CATSGSLRNEQFF.

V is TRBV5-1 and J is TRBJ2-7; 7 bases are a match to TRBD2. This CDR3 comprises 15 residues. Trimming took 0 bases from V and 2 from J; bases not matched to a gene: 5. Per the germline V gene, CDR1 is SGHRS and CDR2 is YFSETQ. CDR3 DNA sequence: TGCGCCAGCAGCTTGGTCCAGCGGGGTCCCTACGAGCAGTACTTC. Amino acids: CASSLVQRGPYEQYF.

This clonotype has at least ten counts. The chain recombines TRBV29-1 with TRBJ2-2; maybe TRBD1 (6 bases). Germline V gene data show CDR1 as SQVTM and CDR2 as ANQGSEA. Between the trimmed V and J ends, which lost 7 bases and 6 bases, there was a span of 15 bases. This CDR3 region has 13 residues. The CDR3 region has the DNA TGCAGCGGCGGACAGAACTACGCCGGGGAGCTGTTTTTT. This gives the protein CSGGQNYAGELFF.

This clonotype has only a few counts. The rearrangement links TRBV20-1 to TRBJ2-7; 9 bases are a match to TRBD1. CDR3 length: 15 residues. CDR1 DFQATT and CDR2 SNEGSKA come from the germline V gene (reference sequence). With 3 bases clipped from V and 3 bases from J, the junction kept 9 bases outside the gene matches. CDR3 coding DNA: TGCAGTGCTAGTGTAACCGGGACAGGGCACTACGAGCAGTACTTC. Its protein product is CSASVTGTGHYEQYF.

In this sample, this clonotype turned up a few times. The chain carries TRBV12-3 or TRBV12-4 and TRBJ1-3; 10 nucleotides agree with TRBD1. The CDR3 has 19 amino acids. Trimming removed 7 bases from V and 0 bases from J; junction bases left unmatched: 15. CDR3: CASNRRGQGRYYSGNTIYF. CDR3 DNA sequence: TGTGCCAGCAACCGTCGGGGACAGGGGCGCTACTACTCTGGAAACACCATATATTTT.

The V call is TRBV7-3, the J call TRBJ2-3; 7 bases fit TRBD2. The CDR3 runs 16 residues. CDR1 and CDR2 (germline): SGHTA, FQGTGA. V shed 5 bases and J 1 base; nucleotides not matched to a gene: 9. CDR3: CASSGRSGARTDTQYF. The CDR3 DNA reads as TGTGCCAGCAGCGGGCGAAGCGGGGCCCGCACAGATACGCAGTATTTT.